This TCR beta chain was identified during a study of response to subunit inactivated influenza vaccine. Findings and caveats of the study: Only a handful of new T cells, the authors suggested, are recruited with each seasonal influenza vaccination.

Regarding this clonotype: Its specificity is not known.

MiXCR, applied by TCRdb to the RT-PCR reads, yields one record per CDR3 protein. The sample contains 630,000 or so distinct CDR3 sequences, approximately 14% of which appear only once. This clonotype was sampled from a man aged 50 to 60 who received an inactivated influenza vaccine. Specimen: PBMCs from blood, collected approximately 12 days after vaccination.

CDR3 sequence: CASSFYRKGGTEAFF. CDR3 DNA: TGTGCCAGCAGTTTTTACAGGAAAGGGGGCACTGAAGCTTTCTTT. The chain employs TRBV28 and TRBJ1-1; D is perhaps TRBD1 (6 bases). The CDR3 is 15 amino acids. CDR1 is MDHEN, CDR2 SYDVKM, per germline. Trimming took 3 bases from V and 4 from J, leaving 15 bases between them.